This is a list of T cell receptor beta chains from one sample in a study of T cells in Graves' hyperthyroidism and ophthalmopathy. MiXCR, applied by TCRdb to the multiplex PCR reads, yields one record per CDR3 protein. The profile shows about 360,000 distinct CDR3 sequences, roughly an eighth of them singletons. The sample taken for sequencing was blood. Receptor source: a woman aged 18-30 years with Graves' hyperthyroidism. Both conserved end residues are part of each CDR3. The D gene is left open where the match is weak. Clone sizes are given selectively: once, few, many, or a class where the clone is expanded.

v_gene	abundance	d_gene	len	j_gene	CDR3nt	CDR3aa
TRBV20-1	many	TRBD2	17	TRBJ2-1	TGCAGTGCCGTACCTAATCACGCGGGAGAATCCTACAATGAGCAGTTCTTC	CSAVPNHAGESYNEQFF
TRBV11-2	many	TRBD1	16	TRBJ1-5	TGTGCCAGCAGCTTAGGACAGGGGGGTAGCAATCAGCCCCAGCATTTT	CASSLGQGGSNQPQHF
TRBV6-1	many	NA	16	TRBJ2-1	TGTGCCAGCACCGGAGGATCGAGCGGCAGGGATAATGAGCAGTTCTTC	CASTGGSSGRDNEQFF
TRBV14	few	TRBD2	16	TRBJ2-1	TGTGCCAGCAGCCAAAACCGGGCTAGCGGAGTAAATGAGCAGTTCTTC	CASSQNRASGVNEQFF
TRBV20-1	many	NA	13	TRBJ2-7	TGCAGTGCCTCCCCCAATTTTCCCTACGAGCAGTACTTC	CSASPNFPYEQYF
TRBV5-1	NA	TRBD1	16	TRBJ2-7	TGCGCCAGCAGCTTATGGGACAGGGCCTCCTCCTACGAGCAGTACTTC	CASSLWDRASSYEQYF
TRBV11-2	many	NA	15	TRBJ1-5	TGTGCCAGCAGCTTAGAGGGGAATAGCAATCAGCCCCAGCATTTT	CASSLEGNSNQPQHF
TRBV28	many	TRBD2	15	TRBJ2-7	TGTGCCAGCAGCCGGGGGACTAGCGGTACCTACGAGCAGTACTTC	CASSRGTSGTYEQYF
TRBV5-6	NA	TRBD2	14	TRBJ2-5	TGTGCCAGCAGCTTGTCGGCGGGGGAAGAGACCCAGTACTTC	CASSLSAGEETQYF
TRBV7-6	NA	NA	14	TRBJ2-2	TGTGCCAGCAGCTTAGGCCGGGGGCCCGGGGAGCTGTTTTTT	CASSLGRGPGELFF
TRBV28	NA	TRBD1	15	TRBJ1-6	TGTGCCAGCAGTTCATCCGGGACAGGGGATTCACCCCTCCACTTT	CASSSSGTGDSPLHF
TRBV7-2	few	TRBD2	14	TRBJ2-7	TGTGCCAGCACCCCTAAGCTTCCGGGGGGTCAGCAGTACTTC	CASTPKLPGGQQYF
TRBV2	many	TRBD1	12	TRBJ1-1	TGTGCCAGCAGTGCCGGACAGGGGGAAGCTTTCTTT	CASSAGQGEAFF
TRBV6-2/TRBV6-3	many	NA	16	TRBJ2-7	TGTGCCAGCAGTCGGCTAACAGGGCCCGACTCCTACGAGCAGTACTTC	CASSRLTGPDSYEQYF
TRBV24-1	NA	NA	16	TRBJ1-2	TGTGCCACCAGTGATTTGCTCTGGCGGGCTTACTATGGCTACACCTTC	CATSDLLWRAYYGYTF
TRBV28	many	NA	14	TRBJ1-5	TGTGCCAGCAGGACGCTATTTAGCAATCAGCCCCAGCATTTT	CASRTLFSNQPQHF
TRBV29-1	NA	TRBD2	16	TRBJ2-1	TGCAGCGTTGAACTAGCGGGGGGGAGCTCCTACAATGAGCAGTTCTTC	CSVELAGGSSYNEQFF
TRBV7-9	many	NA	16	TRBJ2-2	TGTGCCAGCAGCTTAGTTCCCGGACCGCCCACCGGGGAGCTGTTTTTT	CASSLVPGPPTGELFF
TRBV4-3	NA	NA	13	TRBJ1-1	TGCGCCAGCAGCCAAGATCCAGCTTATGAAGCTTTCTTT	CASSQDPAYEAFF
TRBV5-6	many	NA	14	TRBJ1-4	TGTGCCAGCAGCCGTTCGTTAGAAAATGAAAAACTGTTTTTT	CASSRSLENEKLFF
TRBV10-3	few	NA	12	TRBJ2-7	TGTGCCATCAGTGGGAGCTCCTACGAGCAGTACTTC	CAISGSSYEQYF
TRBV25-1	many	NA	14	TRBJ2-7	TGTGCCAGCAGTGAACCGGGCCTATACCGAGGGCAGTACTTC	CASSEPGLYRGQYF
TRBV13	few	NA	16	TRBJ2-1	TGTGCCAGCAGCCACCTAGTTGGGGGGTGGTACAATGAGCAGTTCTTC	CASSHLVGGWYNEQFF
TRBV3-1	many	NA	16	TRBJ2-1	TGTGCCAGCAGTCAAAAGAGAACATGGGGGTACAATGAGCAGTTCTTC	CASSQKRTWGYNEQFF
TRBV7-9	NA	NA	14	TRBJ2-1	TGTGCCAGCAGCTTATCGTTGGACGGCAATGAGCAGTTCTTC	CASSLSLDGNEQFF
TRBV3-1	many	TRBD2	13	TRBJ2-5	TGTGCCAGCAGCCCTCTAGCGGGGGCAACCCAGTACTTC	CASSPLAGATQYF
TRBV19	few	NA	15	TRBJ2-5	TGTGCCAGTAGTATCGGCTTCTATGAAGAAGAGACCCAGTACTTC	CASSIGFYEEETQYF
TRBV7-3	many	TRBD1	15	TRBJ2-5	TGTGCCAGCAGCTCCGACAGGGGGGTGGGAGAGACCCAGTACTTC	CASSSDRGVGETQYF
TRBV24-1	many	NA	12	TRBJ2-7	TGTGCCACCAGTGGACGTTTGGGCGAGCAGTACTTC	CATSGRLGEQYF
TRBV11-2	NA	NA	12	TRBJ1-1	TGTGCCAGCAGTCGTTCCCGTACTGAAGCTTTCTTT	CASSRSRTEAFF
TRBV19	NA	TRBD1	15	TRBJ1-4	TGTGCCAGTAGTCAGACCGGGACAGGGGACGAAAAACTGTTTTTT	CASSQTGTGDEKLFF